This entry features one T cell receptor (beta chain) sequence. Its antigen has not been determined. No base quality information exists; no much larger clone differs at one position. This specimen belongs to a study of T cell responses to AZD1222 COVID-19 vaccine (dated by TCRdb to 2020 to 2023). Describing the broader study: AZD1222 recipients with second doses at about 4 weeks or about 12 weeks were pooled, because spike-specific TCR depth and breadth did not differ between schedules. Trial participants were enrolled by age into 18-55, 56-69 and 70-plus year subgroups, with roughly 150, 30 and 60 TCR-sequenced participants respectively. A total of about 250 trial participants underwent TCR sequencing, of whom approximately 200 had received two doses of AZD1222 and 26 had received two doses of the MenACWY control vaccine. On the study overall, not on this receptor specifically: Nearly half of unique spike-specific TCRs reportedly recognized epitopes outside regions mutated in the B.1.351 and B.1.1.7 variants. Because no day 14 peak-response samples were available, repertoires were characterized only after the peak T cell response. The 56-69-year group was small, and its depth increase did not reach significance, likely because of low power. Participants were mostly white British, with more females than males. The authors suggested clonal diversity may have been underestimated. After two AZD1222 doses, both the breadth and the depth of spike-specific TCRs were significantly higher than at day 0 and than in MenACWY recipients. Only five or six AZD1222 recipients were SARS-CoV-2 seropositive at baseline, limiting conclusions about previously exposed vaccinees. The vaccine-associated CD4 TCRs covered the entire spike protein, and the dominant responses fell in regions 160-218 and 743-854.

CDR1 and CDR2, looked up from the germline V gene, are KGHDR and SFDVKD. The CDR3 has 15 amino acids, counting the end cysteine and phenylalanine. Of the read, only the CDR3 DNA is kept; its 45 bases are in frame from base 1. Relative to germline, V is 3 bases shorter and J is 3 bases shorter, with 13 bases between their ends. The CDR3 regions of human TCRbeta chains were analyzed by immunosequencing. The authors processed their data as follows. Repertoire TCRs were checked for matches against a reference library of SARS-CoV-2-specific TCRs that had been generated using the MIRA antigen-specificity platform. Breadth was defined as the fraction of unique TCRs that were SARS-CoV-2-associated. Depth was defined as the fraction of total T cells that were SARS-CoV-2-associated. Using the MIRA data, each spike-specific TCR was mapped to the spike region that the TCR reacts to and placed in a CD4 or CD8 class. Log10-transformed breadth and depth values were compared by one-way ANOVA with Sidak's multiple comparisons tests. This immuneACCESS table, as held by TCRdb, lists in-frame sequences with V and J called but not all clones. Of the missing ones, under half trace to an unresolved V gene in checked studies; the others have no known cause. V, J and clone size were drawn from that table, and D and trimming were deduced from the DNA. This sample comprises around 100,000 clones, over 80% of them detected only once. The top ten hold around 8.7% of the sample.

The label giving this sample's time point can be read as: baseline before first vaccination. Samples from vaccinated people were obtained from the UK trials COV001 and COV002, which included a single-blind randomized controlled phase 2/3 trial of AZD1222 (ChAdOx1 nCoV-19) in healthy adults. For TCRbeta chain sequencing, PBMC samples were collected from trial participants at day 0 and at day 28 after the second dose. The TCR sequence derives from an adult in good health. Recombination linked TRBV24-1 to TRBJ2-5; a confident D gene designation cannot be given. This specimen consisted of peripheral blood, obtained on day 0 of AZD1222 vaccination. The CDR3 protein sequence reads: CATSDPALAEETQYF. Read as DNA, the sequence is TGTGCCACCAGTGATCCCGCCCTGGCGGAAGAGACCCAGTACTTC.